One and the same sample provided the 8 T cell receptor beta chains below, sequenced in a study of OX40 agonist ivuxolimab in advanced cancers. Clones were read by immunoSEQ multiplex PCR, and TCRdb kept only the in-frame ones, dropping some. The sample holds about 55,000 clones, approximately 80% seen once. The specimen was CD4+ or CD8+ T cells sorted from blood, collected in a trial of the OX40 agonist ivuxolimab. These receptor sequences come from an adult with an advanced solid tumor such as melanoma, head and neck, liver or kidney cancer.

Of note for this clone: Germline is not matched at one junction end, which may reflect a read error. The chain has TRBV7-2 and TRBJ1-2, with D possibly being TRBD1 (5 bases). This CDR3 spans 11 amino acids. Germline V gene data show CDR1 as SGHTA and CDR2 as FQGNSA. The CDR3 DNA reads as TGTGCCAGCAGTTCCCGAGGGGTAGAGACATTC. Its translation: CASSSRGVETF.

The chain carries TRBV5-1 and TRBJ2-1; TRBD2 matches at 11 bases. Per germline, CDR1 SGHRS and CDR2 YFSETQ. CDR3 length: 16 amino acids. V trimming: 0 bases; J trimming: 7 bases; junction bases outside the gene matches: 6. The CDR3 spells CASSLVPSGGMNEQFF. DNA of the CDR3: TGCGCCAGCAGCTTGGTACCTAGCGGGGGGATGAATGAGCAGTTCTTC.

The V and J genes are TRBV13 and TRBJ2-7, with 7 bases lining up with TRBD2. This CDR3 comprises 16 residues. Germline CDR1 and CDR2: PRHDT and FYEKMQ (reference sequence). V lost 3 bases and J lost 0; bases outside the gene matches: 8. The DNA for the CDR3 is TGTGCCAGCAGCTTCAACCTAGCGGCAAGCTCCTACGAGCAGTACTTC. Its translation is CASSFNLAASSYEQYF.

The chain is built from TRBV29-1 and TRBJ1-2; the D is unclear. Trimming took off 3 bases at V and 2 bases at J, with 7 bases between the two ends. This CDR3 has 12 amino acids. The germline V gene has CDR1 SQVTM and CDR2 ANQGSEA. The CDR3 sequence: CSVDRPNYGYTF. DNA of the CDR3: TGCAGCGTTGACAGGCCGAACTATGGCTACACCTTC.

This clone came up once. The chain is built from TRBV18 and TRBJ1-4; D call uncertain. This CDR3 is 12 amino acids long. The germline CDR1 and CDR2 sequences are KGHSH and LQKENI. The ends were cut back, 8 bases at V and 0 bases at J, with 4 bases in the middle. The CDR3 region has the DNA TGTGCCAGCGTGGCAACTAATGAAAAACTGTTTTTT. It specifies CASVATNEKLFF.

V is TRBV29-1 and J is TRBJ1-3; 9 bases line up with TRBD1. From germline, CDR1 is SQVTM and CDR2 ANQGSEA. The V gene end was trimmed by 6 bases and the J gene end by 2 bases; junction bases not matched to a gene: 8. This CDR3 is 15 amino acids long. CDR3 DNA: TGCAGCGTGGGGGGGACAGGGAAAGCTGGAAACACCATATATTTT. Translating gives CSVGGTGKAGNTIYF.

The V call is TRBV6-6, the J call TRBJ1-5; D call uncertain. Trimming stripped 6 bases from V and 6 bases from J, with 15 bases between. The germline V gene has CDR1 MNHNY and CDR2 SVGAGI (reference sequence). This CDR3 spans 14 amino acids. CDR3: CASRPEGSGQPQHF. For the CDR3, the DNA is TGTGCCAGCAGGCCTGAGGGCTCAGGTCAGCCCCAGCATTTT.

This chain links TRBV11-3 with TRBJ2-1, with TRBD2 matching 10 bases. This CDR3 is built from 17 residues. Germline loops: CDR1 SGHNT, CDR2 YENEEA. The junction had 7 bases not matched to a gene; V was cut back by 1 base and J by 4 bases. This CDR3 reads CASSLGGGLARYNEQFF. CDR3 DNA sequence: TGTGCCAGCAGCTTAGGGGGGGGACTAGCGAGGTACAATGAGCAGTTCTTC.